Shown below are 9 T cell receptor beta chains from a single sample sequenced in a study of shared clonotypes between healthy human individuals. Some clones are missing from TCRdb's copy, which holds only in-frame ones; the method was immunoSEQ multiplex PCR. The sample yields approximately 110,000 clones, just over 65% seen once. Sequencing was carried out using memory CD8+ T cells sorted from blood. As for subset: CD45RO+ cells pooled with CCR7-negative TemRA cells. The receptors were gathered from a woman in her 30s in good health.

This clone was found a few times. The V call is TRBV4-1, the J call TRBJ1-4; D is ambiguous. The CDR3 spans 13 residues. Germline CDR1 and CDR2: MGHRA and YSYEKL. V gave up 1 base and J gave up 4 bases, with 4 bases separating them. The DNA for the CDR3 is TGCGCCAGCAGCCAAGTCCTTAATGAAAAACTGTTTTTT. Encoded protein: CASSQVLNEKLFF.

V usage is TRBV5-1 and J usage is TRBJ1-5; TRBD1 might be the D (6 bases). Trimming shortened V by 2 bases and J by 2 bases, and 11 bases separated the two germline ends. Germline V gives CDR1 SGHRS, CDR2 YFSETQ. The CDR3 length is 15 residues. The CDR3 sequence: CASSFSGAGNQPQHF. CDR3 DNA: TGCGCCAGCAGCTTCTCAGGGGCCGGCAATCAGCCCCAGCATTTT.

The rearrangement joins TRBV5-1 to TRBJ2-2; 8 positions agree with TRBD1. CDR3 size: 18 residues. CDR1 SGHRS and CDR2 YFSETQ come from the germline V gene. J was trimmed by 0 bases and V by 1 base; bases with no gene match: 8. The CDR3 DNA sequence: TGCGCCAGCAGCTTGAACTTTGGACAGGGAACGAACACCGGGGAGCTGTTTTTT. Its translation is CASSLNFGQGTNTGELFF.

The chain couples TRBV5-4 to TRBJ2-2, with a tentative D call TRBD1 (6 bases). Trimming removed 4 bases from V and 5 bases from J, with 9 bases in between. This CDR3 contains 13 residues. CDR1 and CDR2 from the germline V gene are SGHNT and YYREEE (reference sequence). The CDR3 loop is CASSPGQTGELFF. The CDR3 DNA reads as TGTGCCAGCAGCCCAGGACAGACCGGGGAGCTGTTTTTT.

The chain has TRBV7-6 and TRBJ2-2, with D tentatively TRBD1 or TRBD2 (5 bases each). This CDR3 region has 17 residues. The V gene lost 5 bases and the J gene lost 0 bases, with 16 bases spanning the gap. Germline values: CDR1 SGHVS, CDR2 FNYEAQ. The DNA for the CDR3 is TGTGCCAGCAGCCCGTGGGACGCCCTCGCGAACACCGGGGAGCTGTTTTTT. Protein: CASSPWDALANTGELFF.

The chain recombines TRBV18 with TRBJ2-7, with a tentative D call TRBD1 (6 bases). Trimming shortened V by 4 bases and J by 5 bases, and 21 bases separated the two germline ends. CDR1 is KGHSH and CDR2 is LQKENI in the germline V gene. The CDR3 is 16 amino acids. The chain's CDR3 is CASSQDVGRGVDEQYF. CDR3 coding DNA: TGTGCCAGCTCACAAGACGTCGGCAGGGGTGTTGACGAGCAGTACTTC. The full variable domain, in which reference TRBV18 and TRBJ2-7 provide the parts outside the CDR3, is NAGVMQNPRHLVRRRGQEARLRCSPMKGHSHVYWYRQLPEEGLKFMVYLQKENIIDESGMPKERFSAEFPKEGPSILRIQQVVRGDSAAYFCASSQDVGRGVDEQYFGPGTRLTVT.

This chain connects TRBV6-5 to TRBJ2-2; TRBD2 might be the D (5 bases). The ends were cut back, 7 bases at V and 5 bases at J, with 14 bases in the middle. The CDR3 is 14 amino acids. The germline CDR1 and CDR2 sequences are MNHEY and SVGAGI. The chain's CDR3 is CASTRPGRTGELFF. The CDR3 DNA sequence: TGTGCCAGCACGCGCCCGGGAAGAACCGGGGAGCTGTTTTTT.

This chain joins TRBV27 and TRBJ2-7, with a possible D match to TRBD2 (5 bases). Trimming took 3 bases from V and 6 from J, leaving 21 bases between them. This CDR3 comprises 16 residues. Germline lookup yields CDR1 MNHEY and CDR2 SMNVEV (reference sequence). The CDR3 here is CASSFISGTRPAEQYF. In DNA form, the CDR3 reads TGTGCCAGCAGTTTTATATCCGGAACTAGACCCGCCGAGCAGTACTTC.

The chain uses TRBV7-9 and TRBJ2-7; maybe TRBD2 (5 bases). The germline CDR1 and CDR2 sequences are SEHNR and FQNEAQ (reference sequence). The CDR3 loop spans 16 amino acids. Trimming left V 1 base short and J 5 bases short, with 18 bases between. The CDR3 spells CASSLDRGEGIDEQYF. The CDR3, as DNA: TGTGCCAGCAGCTTAGATCGGGGAGAAGGGATCGACGAGCAGTACTTC.